This T cell receptor (beta chain) was recorded in a study of T cells in tuberculosis. Overall study results and limits: Active tuberculosis patients had shorter CDR3-alpha; the beta difference was nonsignificant. Cases with active tuberculosis were adults, while controls were adolescents. Smaller distances to GMM-specific TCRs suggested their expansion in active tuberculosis.

At study entry, adolescents had tuberculin skin tests and IGRA screening. The method was immunoSEQ multiplex PCR; TCRdb's version includes in-frame clones alone and lacks a portion of them. The data contain 20,000 to 25,000 clones, roughly nine tenths of them singletons. This clone came up once. Its antigen is undetermined. The trim removed 5 bases at V and 0 bases at J, leaving 7 bases unmatched. The CDR3 is made up of 15 amino acids. Looked up from germline, CDR1 is SGHRS and CDR2 is YFSETQ. This receptor was taken from a donor between 10 and 35 years old with latent tuberculosis or without tuberculosis infection. Some clones in this sample may be carry-over from other donors' samples. The V call is TRBV5-1, the J call TRBJ2-7; TRBD2 aligns across 8 bases. The sample was PBMCs. The CDR3 DNA follows: TGCGCCAGCAGACCAACGGGGGGGCCCTCCTACGAGCAGTACTTC. Its protein is CASRPTGGPSYEQYF.